The 26 T cell receptor beta chains listed next were all sequenced from one sample in a study of metastatic and nonmetastatic thyroid tumors. Using MiXCR, TCRdb re-called clones from the PCR reads. Here the sample spans 20,000 to 25,000 clones, approximately 25% being singletons. Patients were all untreated before their thyroid surgery. The sample was tumor tissue. The receptors were sampled from a female donor with papillary thyroid cancer or a benign thyroid nodule (not recorded which). Some clones in this sample may be carry-over from other donors' samples.

This clone was observed at least ten times. The chain links TRBV19 to TRBJ1-6; possible D gene TRBD1, 6 bases. CDR1 is LNHDA and CDR2 is SQIVND in the germline V gene (reference sequence). CDR3 size: 15 residues. V was clipped by 7 bases and J by 1 base, with 11 bases between them. This CDR3 reads CASTATGSYNSPLHF. The CDR3 DNA follows: TGTGCCAGTACCGCAACAGGGTCCTATAATTCACCCCTCCACTTT.

This clone is medium-sized by share. The genes are TRBV6-1 and TRBJ2-7; no reliable D call. Trimming took 4 bases from V and 3 from J, leaving 4 bases between them. The CDR3 has 11 residues. Per the germline V gene, CDR1 is MNHNS and CDR2 is SASEGT. The CDR3 reads CASSASYEQYF. The CDR3 DNA reads as TGTGCCAGCAGTGCTAGCTACGAGCAGTACTTC.

This clone showed up many times. The gene calls are TRBV7-3 and TRBJ2-1; TRBD2 matches at 12 bases. Trimming removed 5 bases from V and 8 bases from J; junction bases left unmatched: 7. CDR1 and CDR2 from the germline V gene are SGHTA and FQGTGA. The CDR3 runs to 15 residues. In DNA, the CDR3 is TGTGCCAGCAGCACAGGACTAGCGGGGTTTGATGAGCAGTTCTTC. Translation gives CASSTGLAGFDEQFF.

CDR3 in amino acids: CASSTSPGTQYQETQYF. The CDR3 region has the DNA TGTGCCAGCAGCACCTCCCCCGGGACACAGTACCAAGAGACCCAGTACTTC. The chain couples TRBV4-2 to TRBJ2-5, with D maybe TRBD1 (6 bases). From germline, CDR1 is LGHNA and CDR2 YNFKEQ. This CDR3 region has 17 residues. V lost 5 bases and J lost 0, with 19 bases in between.

This clone was found many times. The chain links TRBV15 to TRBJ1-4; TRBD1 matches 9 bases. The CDR3 extends over 14 amino acids. The V gene's germline CDR1 is LNHNV and CDR2 YYDKDF (reference sequence). Trimming took 7 bases from V and 8 from J; bases not matched to a gene: 8. The CDR3 DNA reads as TGTGCCACCAAATCCGGGACAGGGTTCGAAAAACTGTTTTTT. Translated: CATKSGTGFEKLFF.

A few counts support this clone. Its ends do not fully match the called genes, so a read error is possible. The J gene is TRBJ1-5, the V gene TRBV10-3; TRBD1 might be the D (6 bases). The CDR3 totals 14 residues. CDR1 and CDR2 (germline): ENHRY, SYGVKD. The CDR3 loop is CAISPSRGDQSQHF. CDR3 sequence (DNA): TGTGCCATCAGCCCTTCGAGGGGGGATCAGTCCCAGCATTTT.

This clone was detected ten times or more. J is TRBJ2-7 and V is TRBV7-9; D is uncertain. The CDR3 length is 16 residues. V lost 4 bases, J lost 0 bases, and 16 bases lay in between. Germline CDR1 is SEHNR and CDR2 is FQNEAQ (reference sequence). The CDR3 here is CASSSTVIPSSYEQYF. DNA for the CDR3: TGTGCCAGCAGCTCAACTGTGATCCCTAGCTCCTACGAGCAGTACTTC.

As for this clone: An end of the junction does not agree with germline; a read error may underlie this. The CDR3 here is CPSRDDLGSPLHF. The CDR3 nucleotides read TGTCCCAGCAGGGATGATCTGGGTTCACCCCTCCACTTT. The gene calls are TRBV2 and TRBJ1-6; tentative D call: TRBD1 (5 bases). The CDR3 has 13 residues. Germline V gene lookup returns CDR1 SNHLY and CDR2 FYNNEI. Filled out from reference TRBV2 and TRBJ1-6, the complete variable domain reads EPEVTQTPSHQVTQMGQEVILRCVPISNHLYFYWYRQILGQKVEFLVSFYNNEISEKSEIFDDQFSVERPDGSNFTLKIRSTKLEDSAMYFCPSRDDLGSPLHFGNGTRLTVT.

This clone was seen at least ten times. This chain uses TRBV6-5 with TRBJ1-4; D is uncertain. Germline V gene lookup returns CDR1 MNHEY and CDR2 SVGAGI. CDR3 length: 14 amino acids. The ends were cut back, 2 bases at V and 0 bases at J, with 4 bases in the middle. The DNA of the CDR3 is TGTGCCAGCAGTTACAGTGCAACTAATGAAAAACTGTTTTTT. This codes for CASSYSATNEKLFF.

This clone was recorded many times. The chain links TRBV30 to TRBJ1-1; no definite D call. Trimming left V 0 bases short and J 8 bases short, with 13 bases between. The CDR3 loop spans 13 amino acids. The germline V gene encodes CDR1 GTSNPN and CDR2 SVGIG (reference sequence). The CDR3 DNA reads as TGTGCCTGGAGTGTAACGCCGGCCGGGGAAGCTTTCTTT. Its protein product is CAWSVTPAGEAFF.

This sequence joins TRBV6-1 and TRBJ1-5; D unclear. CDR1 and CDR2 (germline): MNHNS, SASEGT. V lost 6 bases, J lost 5 bases, and 14 bases lay in between. The CDR3 spans 14 residues. The CDR3 DNA sequence: TGTGCCAGCAGCCCCTCTAGGTGGCATCAGCCCCAGCATTTT. This sequence encodes CASSPSRWHQPQHF.

V usage is TRBV20-1 and J usage is TRBJ2-3, with D uncertain. Trimming left V 2 bases short and J 6 bases short, with 6 bases between. This CDR3 comprises 11 residues. CDR1 and CDR2 from the germline V gene are DFQATT and SNEGSKA (reference sequence). For the CDR3, the DNA is TGCAGTGCTAGAATCCGTGATACGCAGTATTTT. This gives the protein CSARIRDTQYF.

Remarks on this clone: A much larger clone differs from this one at a single base, so this may be a read error. Other DNA sequences from this sample encode an identical CDR3 as well. The V gene is TRBV13, the J gene TRBJ2-1; D not certain. Trimming pared 8 bases from V and 9 bases from J, leaving 17 bases between. Germline V lookup: CDR1 PRHDT, CDR2 FYEKMQ (reference sequence). This CDR3 comprises 13 residues. The CDR3 is CASFGSPTGEQFF. The CDR3 DNA sequence: TGTGCCAGCTTTGGAAGTCCCACGGGTGAGCAGTTCTTC.

This clone showed up just a few times. The chain joins TRBV12-3 or TRBV12-4 to TRBJ2-3; 12 bases are shared with TRBD2. The CDR3 totals 15 residues. V was pared by 5 bases and J by 4 bases, with 4 bases of the junction left unmatched. The CDR3 sequence: CASSNLAGGADTQYF. In DNA, the CDR3 is TGTGCCAGCAGTAACCTAGCGGGGGGGGCAGATACGCAGTATTTT.

The chain links TRBV4-3 to TRBJ2-7; 9 bases fit TRBD2. The germline V gene encodes CDR1 LGHNA and CDR2 YSLEER. V shed 4 bases and J 1 base; nucleotides not matched to a gene: 8. CDR3 length: 16 amino acids. Written as DNA, the CDR3 is TGCGCCAGCAGCCCCTGGGCTAGCGGGAAATCCTACGAGCAGTACTTC. Its protein product is CASSPWASGKSYEQYF.

This clone showed up many times. The V and J genes are TRBV18 and TRBJ1-1; no clear D gene. The germline gives CDR1 KGHSH, CDR2 LQKENI. This CDR3 is built from 16 residues. Trimming shortened V by 3 bases and J by 2 bases, and 16 bases separated the two germline ends. In DNA, the CDR3 is TGTGCCAGCTCACCGTCTGGGAAAGGGTCCAACACTGAAGCTTTCTTT. Amino acids: CASSPSGKGSNTEAFF.

This clone has a count of ten or more. This CDR3 reads CASSQMVSDTQYF. The CDR3 nucleotides read TGTGCCAGCAGCCAAATGGTGTCAGATACGCAGTATTTT. This chain connects TRBV3-1 to TRBJ2-3; D gene unclear. CDR1 and CDR2 (germline): LGHDT, YNNKEL (reference sequence). The V gene lost 2 bases and the J gene lost 4 bases, with 7 bases spanning the gap. The CDR3 covers 13 residues.

This rearrangement joins TRBV20-1 to TRBJ1-6, with D possibly being TRBD1 (6 bases). V was pared by 6 bases and J by 16 bases, with 22 bases between. The germline V gene has CDR1 DFQATT and CDR2 SNEGSKA (reference sequence). This CDR3 contains 13 residues. CDR3 loop: CSACQVLGTSLHF. The CDR3 region has the DNA TGCAGTGCCTGTCAAGTGCTCGGGACATCACTCCACTTT.

The chain carries TRBV9 and TRBJ2-3; 10 nucleotides line up with TRBD2. Germline V lookup: CDR1 SGDLS, CDR2 YYNGEE. The CDR3 extends over 16 amino acids. V lost 2 bases to trimming and J lost 3 bases; unmatched junction nucleotides: 6. CDR3: CASSVGLAWMTDTQYF. The CDR3 coding sequence is TGTGCCAGCAGCGTGGGACTAGCGTGGATGACAGATACGCAGTATTTT.

This clone came up many times. This rearrangement joins TRBV9 to TRBJ1-4; D is ambiguous. Trimming cost V 4 bases and J 4 bases, with 11 bases left between them. CDR1 and CDR2 (germline): SGDLS, YYNGEE. The CDR3 is made up of 14 amino acids. CDR3 in DNA: TGTGCCAGCAGCCAAGGTCTAGATAATGAAAAACTGTTTTTT. Its translation: CASSQGLDNEKLFF.

This chain links TRBV7-9 with TRBJ2-3; D unresolved. The CDR3 covers 13 residues. Trimming shortened V by 4 bases and J by 4 bases, and 9 bases separated the two germline ends. Germline CDR1 SEHNR, CDR2 FQNEAQ (reference sequence). The CDR3 is CASSSAPSDTQYF. CDR3 nucleotide sequence: TGTGCCAGCAGCTCTGCTCCATCAGATACGCAGTATTTT. The variable domain in full, with the rest retrieved from reference TRBV7-9 and TRBJ2-3, is DTGVSQNPRHKITKRGQNVTFRCDPISEHNRLYWYRQTLGQGPEFLTYFQNEAQLEKSRLLSDRFSAERPKGSFSTLEIQRTEQGDSAMYLCASSSAPSDTQYFGPGTRLTVL.

At least ten counts were recorded for this clone. Other nucleotide sequences from this sample produce the same CDR3. V gene TRBV2 combines with J gene TRBJ1-3, with a weak D call TRBD1 (5 bases). CDR3 length: 14 amino acids. V was shortened by 7 bases and J by 0 bases, with 10 bases between the two germline ends. Germline loops: CDR1 SNHLY, CDR2 FYNNEI. The CDR3 is CASKTGGSGNTIYF. The CDR3 DNA sequence: TGTGCCAGCAAGACGGGGGGCTCTGGAAACACCATATATTTT.

On this clone: A junction end diverges from the germline sequence, so it may reflect a read error. The chain is built from TRBV2 and TRBJ2-5, with D hard to call. Germline-derived CDR1 and CDR2 are SNHLY and FYNNEI. The length of the CDR3 is 13 residues. DNA for the CDR3: TGTGCCAGCAGTATTGACATCTCAGAGACCCGGTACTTC. The encoded protein is CASSIDISETRYF. Based on the CDR3 plus reference TRBV2 and TRBJ2-5, the full variable domain is EPEVTQTPSHQVTQMGQEVILRCVPISNHLYFYWYRQILGQKVEFLVSFYNNEISEKSEIFDDQFSVERPDGSNFTLKIRSTKLEDSAMYFCASSIDISETRYFGPGTRLLVL.

This clone has at least ten counts. Other nucleotide sequences in the sample specify the same CDR3. The chain links TRBV28 to TRBJ2-1; TRBD2 matches at 11 bases. Trimming removed 6 bases from V and 5 bases from J; junction bases left unmatched: 9. In germline, CDR1 is MDHEN, CDR2 SYDVKM. The CDR3 extends over 16 amino acids. CDR3 DNA sequence: TGTGCCAGCAGCCCATATAGCGGGGGGGCGCACAATGAGCAGTTCTTC. Its translation is CASSPYSGGAHNEQFF.

This chain joins TRBV5-1 and TRBJ2-7; D is unclear. Germline values: CDR1 SGHRS, CDR2 YFSETQ. V was pared by 0 bases and J by 8 bases, with 6 bases between. There are 11 residues in the CDR3. In DNA form, the CDR3 reads TGCGCCAGCAGCTTGGAAGGACAGCAGTACTTC. Translated: CASSLEGQQYF.

This clone was detected ten times or more. The DNA for the CDR3 is TGTGCCAGCAGCCAAGATCATGGGCAGGGGGCAATAGGAAACACCATATATTTT. It specifies CASSQDHGQGAIGNTIYF. This rearrangement joins TRBV4-2 to TRBJ1-3, with 8 bases lining up with TRBD1. Looked up from germline, CDR1 is LGHNA and CDR2 is YNFKEQ. The CDR3 loop spans 18 amino acids. V dropped 0 bases and J dropped 4; count of bases not matched to a gene: 11.